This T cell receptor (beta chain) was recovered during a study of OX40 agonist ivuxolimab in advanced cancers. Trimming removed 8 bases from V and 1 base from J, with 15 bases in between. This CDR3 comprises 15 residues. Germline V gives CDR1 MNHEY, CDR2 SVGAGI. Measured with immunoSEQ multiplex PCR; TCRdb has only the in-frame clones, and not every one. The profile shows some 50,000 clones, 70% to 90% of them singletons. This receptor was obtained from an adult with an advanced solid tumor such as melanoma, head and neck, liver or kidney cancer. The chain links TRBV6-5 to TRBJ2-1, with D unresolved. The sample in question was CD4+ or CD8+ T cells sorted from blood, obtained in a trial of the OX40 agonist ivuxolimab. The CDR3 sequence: CASGPDEGSYNEQFF. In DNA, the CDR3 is TGTGCCAGCGGCCCGGACGAAGGTTCCTACAATGAGCAGTTCTTC.